These 9 T cell receptor beta chains were all obtained from the same sample, sequenced in a study of cytomegalovirus exposure and HLA in healthy donors (dated by TCRdb to the late 2010s). Library preparation employed the immunoSEQ multiplex PCR assay. The multiplex PCR relied on a mix of 60 forward primers for TCR Vbeta segments and 13 reverse primers for TCR Jbeta segments. TCRdb's version of the immuneACCESS table is confined to in-frame rearrangements and falls short of the full clone set. An unresolved V gene accounts for under half of the shortfall where checked; the remainder is of unknown origin. The sample has about 110,000 clones on record, roughly 80% of them singletons. The ten largest make up 6.5% to 8.5% of the sample. Sample: PBMCs. The receptors derive from a woman aged 45 to 65 in good health and CMV-seropositive.

This clone appeared once. This chain connects TRBV9 to TRBJ1-2; D possibly corresponds to TRBD1 (5 bases). Per germline, CDR1 SGDLS and CDR2 YYNGEE. The CDR3 totals 15 residues. The V end lost 1 base, the J end lost 2 bases, and 12 bases lay between the germline ends. CDR3 loop: CASSVRPGENYGYTF. In nucleotides, the CDR3 is TGTGCCAGCAGCGTACGTCCGGGGGAGAACTATGGCTACACCTTC. Full variable domain (outside the CDR3, taken from reference TRBV9 and TRBJ1-2): DSGVTQTPKHLITATGQRVTLRCSPRSGDLSVYWYQQSLDQGLQFLIQYYNGEERAKGNILERFSAQQFPDLHSELNLSSLELGDSALYFCASSVRPGENYGYTFGSGTRLTVV.

The chain carries TRBV5-1 and TRBJ2-6; tentative D call: TRBD1 (6 bases). The germline gives CDR1 SGHRS, CDR2 YFSETQ. The CDR3 runs to 17 residues. Trimming stripped 4 bases from V and 0 bases from J, with 14 bases between. CDR3 region: CASSPEAGVSGANVLTF. The CDR3 DNA sequence: TGCGCCAGCAGCCCCGAGGCAGGGGTCTCTGGGGCCAACGTCCTGACTTTC.

The chain joins TRBV15 to TRBJ1-4, with D maybe TRBD1 (5 bases). The germline gives CDR1 LNHNV, CDR2 YYDKDF (reference sequence). The V gene lost 3 bases and the J gene lost 3 bases, with 14 bases spanning the gap. The CDR3 totals 16 residues. The DNA of the CDR3 is TGTGCCACCAGCAGCGCCGGGGGACGCCCTAATGAAAAACTGTTTTTT. Its protein product is CATSSAGGRPNEKLFF.

This chain connects TRBV27 to TRBJ1-1; the D gene is possibly TRBD1 (6 bases). The V gene's germline CDR1 is MNHEY and CDR2 SMNVEV (reference sequence). This CDR3 region has 17 residues. V was shortened by 5 bases and J by 2 bases, with 21 bases between the two germline ends. The CDR3 protein is CASSPRSTGYGNTEAFF. The CDR3 DNA reads as TGTGCCAGCAGTCCAAGGAGCACAGGGTACGGAAACACTGAAGCTTTCTTT.

The chain's CDR3 is CASTPGQPQHF. CDR3 coding DNA: TGTGCCAGCACCCCCGGGCAGCCCCAGCATTTT. The chain recombines TRBV6-5 with TRBJ1-5; unclear D gene. CDR1 and CDR2 from the germline V gene are MNHEY and SVGAGI. The CDR3 is made up of 11 amino acids. V gave up 7 bases and J gave up 7 bases, with 8 bases separating them.

V and J are TRBV9 and TRBJ2-3, with 13 nucleotides matching TRBD2. Germline V lookup: CDR1 SGDLS, CDR2 YYNGEE. This CDR3 has 15 amino acids. V was pared by 4 bases and J by 6 bases, with 5 bases of the junction left unmatched. The CDR3 loop reads CASSRTSGSGDTQYF. Written as DNA, the CDR3 is TGTGCCAGCAGCCGGACTAGCGGGAGTGGGGATACGCAGTATTTT.

V gene TRBV19 combines with J gene TRBJ1-1, with D tentatively TRBD1 (6 bases). Per the germline V gene, CDR1 is LNHDA and CDR2 is SQIVND (reference sequence). The V end was cut by 5 bases, the J end by 1 base, with 11 bases between. The CDR3 runs to 14 residues. CDR3 residues: CASSWGGPNTEAFF. CDR3 DNA: TGTGCCAGTAGTTGGGGGGGCCCGAACACTGAAGCTTTCTTT.

The chain couples TRBV4-1 to TRBJ2-5; no clear D gene. Germline assignment: CDR1 MGHRA and CDR2 YSYEKL. This CDR3 comprises 13 residues. V was cut by 0 bases and J by 5 bases, with 7 bases left in between. As DNA, the CDR3 is TGCGCCAGCAGCCAAGATCCAGCGGAGACCCAGTACTTC. This encodes CASSQDPAETQYF.

The chain has TRBV7-2 and TRBJ1-2; D unclear. Germline values: CDR1 SGHTA, CDR2 FQGNSA. The CDR3 has 15 residues. V shed 4 bases and J shed 0 bases, with 12 bases lying between them. In nucleotides, the CDR3 is TGTGCCAGCAGCTCATCCGCACTAGCTAACTATGGCTACACCTTC. The encoded protein is CASSSSALANYGYTF.